The entry that follows covers one T cell receptor beta chain sequence. V dropped 4 bases and J dropped 3; count of bases not matched to a gene: 8. CDR1 and CDR2 from the germline V gene are MNHNY and SVGAGI (reference sequence). The length of the CDR3 is 15 residues. This record belongs to a study of T cell changes during pregnancy in multiple sclerosis. Some clones are missing from TCRdb's copy, which holds only in-frame ones; the method was immunoSEQ multiplex PCR. Counted here are tens of thousands of clones, 85% to 95% occurring once; the ten biggest clones make up roughly 8.7%. Sequencing was performed on CD8+ T cells from peripheral blood mononuclear cells, taken in the third trimester of pregnancy. The chain couples TRBV6-6 to TRBJ2-7; 8 bases map to TRBD1. This receptor was identified in a female donor with multiple sclerosis, enrolled in a pregnancy study. CDR3 sequence: CASSLYGQGGYEQYF. In nucleotides, the CDR3 is TGTGCCAGCAGTTTATACGGACAGGGAGGCTACGAGCAGTACTTC.